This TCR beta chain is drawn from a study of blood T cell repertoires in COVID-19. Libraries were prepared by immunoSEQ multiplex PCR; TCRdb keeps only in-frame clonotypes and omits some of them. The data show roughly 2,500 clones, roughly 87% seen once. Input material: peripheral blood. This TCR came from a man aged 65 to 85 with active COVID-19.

The CDR3 sequence is CASSLGQAEETQYF. CDR3 nucleotides: TGTGCCAGCAGCTTAGGGCAGGCCGAAGAGACCCAGTACTTC. The J gene is TRBJ2-5, the V gene TRBV7-9; D is ambiguous. Germline V gene data show CDR1 as SEHNR and CDR2 as FQNEAQ (reference sequence). The CDR3 covers 14 residues. Trimming removed 1 base at V and 3 bases at J, with 9 bases between.